The 7 T cell receptor beta chains presented below share a single source sample, sequenced in a study of shared clonotypes between healthy human individuals (dated by TCRdb to 2020 to 2022). The library came from the immunoSEQ multiplex PCR assay. Here the immuneACCESS table is served through TCRdb, limited to in-frame sequences with V and J called. Missing clones are a known gap in these copies; in checked studies unresolved V genes cover under half, and the rest lacks a known reason. The sample profile shows 2,500,000 or so clones; roughly 92% of them were found once. Around 0.38% of the sample belongs to the ten largest clones. The sequenced sample was naive CD4+ T cells from PBMCs. Explained via the paper, the cell subset or site label denotes: CD45RA+ positively selected. These receptors came from a man between 18 and 35 years old in good health. Some clones in this sample may be carry-over from other donors' samples.

This chain connects TRBV7-2 to TRBJ2-3; weak D call: TRBD1 (7 bases). Per the germline V gene, CDR1 is SGHTA and CDR2 is FQGNSA. Trimming shortened V by 1 base and J by 2 bases, and 16 bases separated the two germline ends. The CDR3 is 17 residues long. The DNA for the CDR3 is TGTGCCAGCAGCTTAGGGTCCGGCAGGGGGGTCACAGATACGCAGTATTTT. It is translated as CASSLGSGRGVTDTQYF.

This clone turned up a few times. The rearrangement links TRBV9 to TRBJ1-1, with D perhaps TRBD1 (5 bases). V was clipped by 3 bases and J by 6 bases, with 15 bases between them. The CDR3 sequence is 14 residues long. The germline V gene has CDR1 SGDLS and CDR2 YYNGEE. Here the CDR3 reads CASSGTGSSAEAFF. As DNA, the CDR3 is TGTGCCAGCAGCGGCACAGGATCAAGTGCTGAAGCTTTCTTT.

With regard to this clone: The sample has other DNA sequences that encode this CDR3 too. The chain has TRBV5-1 and TRBJ1-1, with no clear D. Trimming took 4 bases from V and 0 from J, leaving 10 bases between them. Germline lookup yields CDR1 SGHRS and CDR2 YFSETQ. This CDR3 contains 14 residues. CDR3: CASSPRTVNTEAFF. The CDR3, as DNA: TGCGCCAGCAGCCCCCGTACTGTGAACACTGAAGCTTTCTTT. The full variable domain, rest sourced from reference TRBV5-1 and TRBJ1-1, is KAGVTQTPRYLIKTRGQQVTLSCSPISGHRSVSWYQQTPGQGLQFLFEYFSETQRNKGNFPGRFSGRQFSNSRSEMNVSTLELGDSALYLCASSPRTVNTEAFFGQGTRLTVV.

This chain connects TRBV19 to TRBJ1-5; no definite D call. The V gene lost 3 bases and the J gene lost 0 bases, with 12 bases spanning the gap. The CDR3 is 16 amino acids. Germline V gives CDR1 LNHDA, CDR2 SQIVND (reference sequence). The CDR3 loop reads CASSIPPTYSNQPQHF. Here the CDR3 DNA reads TGTGCCAGTAGTATCCCCCCCACCTATAGCAATCAGCCCCAGCATTTT. Full variable domain (missing parts from reference TRBV19 and TRBJ1-5): DGGITQSPKYLFRKEGQNVTLSCEQNLNHDAMYWYRQDPGQGLRLIYYSQIVNDFQKGDIAEGYSVSREKKESFPLTVTSAQKNPTAFYLCASSIPPTYSNQPQHFGDGTRLSIL.

Turning to this clone: This sample includes further DNA sequences coding for the same CDR3. The V call is TRBV5-1, the J call TRBJ1-1; no firm D call. The CDR3 has 14 amino acids. The germline gives CDR1 SGHRS, CDR2 YFSETQ. Deletions cut 4 bases from V and 2 bases from J, with 12 bases between. For the CDR3, the DNA is TGCGCCAGCAGCCTGGACGGTCAAAACACTGAAGCTTTCTTT. This encodes CASSLDGQNTEAFF.

V usage is TRBV10-3 and J usage is TRBJ2-7; TRBD1 agrees at 8 bases. The CDR3 is made up of 14 amino acids. The junction had 6 bases not matched to a gene; V was cut back by 5 bases and J by 3 bases. Germline V gene sequence: CDR1 ENHRY, CDR2 SYGVKD. CDR3 nucleotide sequence: TGTGCCATCAGTCCGGACAGGGAACTCTACGAGCAGTACTTC. Protein product: CAISPDRELYEQYF.

The rearrangement joins TRBV15 to TRBJ2-7; D ambiguous. V lost 0 bases to trimming and J lost 4 bases, with 13 bases between them. Germline V lookup: CDR1 LNHNV, CDR2 YYDKDF (reference sequence). This CDR3 has 15 residues. This chain's CDR3 is CATSREFRQNYEQYF. Here the CDR3 DNA reads TGTGCCACCAGCAGAGAATTTCGGCAGAATTACGAGCAGTACTTC.